This T cell receptor (beta chain) was documented in a study of T cells after yellow fever vaccination. Study results and limitations: A large majority of primary-vaccination clones showed up again after the booster (96% CD4, about 87% CD8).

The authors made TCR cDNA by 5'RACE template switching, adding a universal primer site and UMIs. TCRdb used MiXCR to reprocess the 5' RACE reads, holding one entry per CDR3 protein. This sample has approximately 300,000 distinct CDR3 sequences, with around 7% found just once. This clonotype was counted a few times. Its antigen is undetermined. The sequences come from PBMCs, collected 35 to 50 days after the first yellow fever vaccination. This TCR was sampled from a man aged 18 to 29 who received the YFV17D yellow fever vaccine.

The CDR3, as DNA: TGTGCCAGCAGCTTTGGATTTCAGGGTAGTGTGGGCAATCTCACTGAAGCTTTCTTT. It encodes CASSFGFQGSVGNLTEAFF. J is TRBJ1-1 and V is TRBV7-9; tentatively, D is TRBD1 (5 bases). V lost 3 bases to trimming and J lost 4 bases, with 27 bases between them. Germline V lookup: CDR1 SEHNR, CDR2 FQNEAQ (reference sequence). CDR3 size: 19 residues.